The rows below give T cell receptor beta chains drawn from one sample of a study of HIV-infected patients and healthy controls. TCRdb reprocessed the 5' RACE reads via MiXCR and lists one record per CDR3 protein. The sample lists over 15,000 distinct CDR3 sequences, 10% occurring once. The sample comprised blood. The receptor source for this set is an adult in good health. CDR3s leave out the opening cysteine and the closing phenylalanine or tryptophan.

V,J,CDR3
TRBV27,TRBJ2-1,ASSLLDGRAYNEQF
TRBV6-1,TRBJ1-1,ASSPTGGTEAF
TRBV29-1,TRBJ2-6,SVEDRGVGANVLT
TRBV29-1,TRBJ2-7,SVEVPGYYYEQY
TRBV20-1,TRBJ2-3,SARGPQDTQY
TRBV27,TRBJ2-3,ASSAFGVELLTDTQY
TRBV5-4,TRBJ2-3,ASSPGTVGTDTQY
TRBV5-4,TRBJ2-3,ASSLHSGRTDTQY
TRBV4-2,TRBJ2-1,ASSQGREGLNEQF
TRBV4-1,TRBJ1-3,ASSQTASGNTIY
TRBV29-1,TRBJ2-5,SVDRGQETQY
TRBV11-2,TRBJ1-1,ASSLIPGGETEAF
TRBV4-2,TRBJ2-3,ASSQVRAGGPADTQY
TRBV5-1,TRBJ2-1,ASSPLSNEQF
TRBV19,TRBJ1-5,ASSPEAGRGSNQPQH
TRBV18,TRBJ1-1,ASTPRLGGMNTEAF
TRBV18,TRBJ2-1,ASSPAGTGDEQF
TRBV4-2,TRBJ2-5,ASSQDRVQETQY
TRBV5-1,TRBJ2-7,ASSFTGDYEQY
TRBV5-1,TRBJ1-1,AIPWTGQSSTEAF
TRBV5-1,TRBJ2-7,ASSADTLLDEQY
TRBV10-3,TRBJ2-5,AISESLDQETQY
TRBV7-7,TRBJ2-5,ASSNGLAAPQETQY
TRBV14,TRBJ2-7,ASSHGTGPYEQY
TRBV6-5,TRBJ2-5,ASSQAWKETQY
TRBV10-3,TRBJ2-1,AISEPEGGNEQF
TRBV4-2,TRBJ2-6,ASSQDTSSGANVLT
TRBV11-2,TRBJ2-1,ASSLERWYEQF
TRBV5-1,TRBJ1-5,ASSFEGSLNQPQH
TRBV25-1,TRBJ1-3,ASSQEGSGNTIY
TRBV5-4,TRBJ2-7,ASSLGEREGLDEQY
TRBV7-3,TRBJ1-6,ASTPHSPLH
TRBV28,TRBJ2-1,ASRIAGLYNEQF
TRBV12-3/TRBV12-4,TRBJ2-1,ASRNDPWESYNEQF
TRBV6-5,TRBJ2-7,ASGASGPYEQY
TRBV4-2,TRBJ1-5,ASSHGGSQPQH
TRBV5-6,TRBJ2-7,ASSPRPRQTYEQY
TRBV29-1,TRBJ2-2,SASSGGNTGELF
TRBV7-9,TRBJ2-5,ASSAGLAGEETQY
TRBV4-1,TRBJ2-5,ASSQDMARETQY
TRBV7-9,TRBJ1-3,ASSRIGGTEASGNTIY
TRBV12-3/TRBV12-4,TRBJ2-3,ASSWGLAEVSTDTQY
TRBV19,TRBJ2-6,ASRTGTGANVLT
TRBV11-3,TRBJ2-4,ASSSPPLGTTAVIAKNIQY
TRBV27,TRBJ2-1,ASTASRALQDEQF
TRBV4-1,TRBJ2-3,ASRDRGPTDTQY
TRBV27,TRBJ2-3,ASSLTPGATDTQY
TRBV20-1,TRBJ1-5,SARPRNDPNQPQH
TRBV20-1,TRBJ2-7,SAARATSGISHEQY
TRBV5-5,TRBJ2-3,ASSQHGSPIRTDTQY
TRBV5-1,TRBJ2-2,ASRKGALLSDGELF
TRBV11-2,TRBJ1-1,ASSLERNTEAF
TRBV7-2,TRBJ2-7,ASSFGRENEQY
TRBV11-2,TRBJ2-3,ASSLEGSSSADTQY
TRBV30,TRBJ2-2,AWSVGTATGELF
TRBV3-1,TRBJ2-7,ASSPYSSYEQY